Only a few counts were recorded for the clone carrying this T cell receptor beta chain. Its matching antigen is unknown. TCRdb reprocessed the 5' RACE reads with MiXCR, giving one entry per CDR3 protein. This table has 52,000 or so distinct CDR3 sequences, around 21% appearing once. Whole-study findings and limits: In terms of TCR gene usage, tumor memory CD4+ T cells clustered together with blood and lymph node memory CD4+ cells, as well as with lymph node naive CD4+ cells.

The sorted Tregs were CD4+CD25+CD127-/low cells. The sample was tumor-infiltrating Tregs sorted from the breast tumor. This clonotype was obtained from a female donor with breast cancer.

The CDR3 bases are TGTGCCACCAGCAGAGATGGCAGGAATGAAGCTTTCTTT. This translates into CATSRDGRNEAFF. The V and J genes are TRBV15 and TRBJ1-1; D is unresolved. This CDR3 has 13 residues. The germline V gene has CDR1 LNHNV and CDR2 YYDKDF (reference sequence). Deletions cut 0 bases from V and 7 bases from J, with 9 bases between.